The 12 T cell receptor beta chains reported below all come from one sample, sequenced in a study of T cells in Graves' hyperthyroidism and ophthalmopathy. Template material for amplifying TCR beta CDR3 regions consisted of RNA transcripts. In the first-round RT-PCR of the TCR CDR3, the HTBI primer set was used. Each CDR3 protein is one row after TCRdb ran MiXCR on the multiplex PCR reads. Among 350,000 to 500,000 distinct CDR3 sequences listed, about 13% were seen once. Material for sequencing was blood. These receptors all stem from a woman in her late teens or twenties with Graves' hyperthyroidism.

This clonotype was counted a few times. This sequence joins TRBV19 and TRBJ2-1; 10 nucleotides match TRBD2. Germline V CDR1 and CDR2: LNHDA, SQIVND (reference sequence). The CDR3 runs 18 residues. V lost 10 bases and J lost 0; bases outside the gene matches: 15. The CDR3: CATQGLAQTMSSYNEQFF. Here the CDR3 DNA reads TGTGCCACCCAGGGACTAGCGCAAACCATGAGCTCCTACAATGAGCAGTTCTTC.

This clonotype was picked up many times. The rearrangement links TRBV2 to TRBJ2-1, with D possibly matching TRBD2 (6 bases). Germline V gene lookup returns CDR1 SNHLY and CDR2 FYNNEI. The CDR3 has 14 residues. The V end was cut by 7 bases, the J end by 2 bases, with 12 bases between. The CDR3 spells CASKQRVTYNEQFF. The CDR3 DNA sequence: TGTGCCAGCAAGCAGCGGGTTACCTACAATGAGCAGTTCTTC.

In its sample, this clonotype was seen many times. V gene TRBV24-1 combines with J gene TRBJ2-4; D uncertain. The V end was cut by 5 bases, the J end by 5 bases, with 15 bases between. This CDR3 comprises 15 residues. Looked up from germline, CDR1 is KGHDR and CDR2 is SFDVKD. This CDR3 reads CATSAATGHENIQYF. DNA of the CDR3: TGTGCCACCAGTGCCGCGACCGGTCATGAAAACATTCAGTACTTC.

The V and J genes are TRBV19 and TRBJ2-5; 8 bases line up with TRBD1. The germline CDR1 and CDR2 sequences are LNHDA and SQIVND (reference sequence). J was trimmed by 4 bases and V by 4 bases; bases with no gene match: 5. CDR3 size: 14 residues. CDR3 nucleotides: TGTGCCAGTAGTAACCAGGGGGCCCTAGAGACCCAGTACTTC. Protein product: CASSNQGALETQYF.

This clonotype was counted only a few times. V is TRBV15 and J is TRBJ2-7; D remains unclear. The CDR3 sequence is 15 residues long. Germline V lookup: CDR1 LNHNV, CDR2 YYDKDF (reference sequence). Trimming removed 5 bases from V and 3 bases from J, with 17 bases in between. CDR3 loop: CATSSNKGGFYEQYF. CDR3 bases: TGTGCCACCAGCTCAAACAAAGGTGGTTTCTACGAGCAGTACTTC.

This rearrangement joins TRBV2 to TRBJ2-7; 7 positions agree with TRBD1. Germline V gene lookup returns CDR1 SNHLY and CDR2 FYNNEI. The CDR3 totals 13 residues. V was pared by 7 bases and J by 3 bases, with 6 bases of the junction left unmatched. The CDR3 reads CASMDRLHYEQYF. CDR3 bases: TGTGCCAGCATGGACAGGCTCCACTACGAGCAGTACTTC.

This clonotype was found a few times. The chain combines TRBV5-6 with TRBJ2-2, with D maybe TRBD1 (7 bases). The V gene's germline CDR1 is SGHDT and CDR2 YYEEEE. This CDR3 region has 17 residues. Trimming shortened V by 0 bases and J by 2 bases, and 14 bases separated the two germline ends. The CDR3 here is CASSLGPTGTNTGELFF. The CDR3 DNA reads TGTGCCAGCAGCTTGGGACCGACAGGGACTAACACCGGGGAGCTGTTTTTT.

This clonotype showed up many times. The chain uses TRBV7-2 and TRBJ1-1, with a tentative D call TRBD1 (5 bases). The V gene's germline CDR1 is SGHTA and CDR2 FQGNSA. CDR3 size: 13 residues. With 5 bases removed from V and 8 bases from J, the gap between germline ends came to 15 bases. For the CDR3, the DNA is TGTGCCAGCAGCCTCGGGACCCTGTTCGAAGCTTTCTTT. Translated: CASSLGTLFEAFF.

The chain couples TRBV6-2 or TRBV6-3 to TRBJ1-1, with a tentative D call TRBD1 (6 bases). Trimming shortened V by 7 bases and J by 1 base, and 22 bases separated the two germline ends. There are 17 residues in the CDR3. The germline V gene has CDR1 MNHEY and CDR2 SVGEGT. The CDR3 sequence: CASTKRIGPGANTEAFF. DNA for the CDR3: TGTGCCAGCACCAAAAGAATCGGTCCGGGGGCGAACACTGAAGCTTTCTTT.

This clonotype was found a few times. The chain recombines TRBV4-2 with TRBJ1-1, with 7 bases fitting TRBD1. Per the germline V gene, CDR1 is LGHNA and CDR2 is YNFKEQ. The length of the CDR3 is 15 residues. The V segment lost 1 base and the J segment 5 bases; nucleotides outside the gene matches: 7. CDR3 protein: CASSQAQGDRTEAFF. In DNA form, the CDR3 reads TGTGCCAGCAGCCAAGCCCAGGGGGATCGGACTGAAGCTTTCTTT.

This clonotype was detected ten times or more. The chain is built from TRBV30 and TRBJ2-1; 7 bases map to TRBD2. V was pared by 0 bases and J by 4 bases, with 9 bases of the junction left unmatched. Germline assignment: CDR1 GTSNPN and CDR2 SVGIG (reference sequence). CDR3 length: 16 residues. CDR3 DNA sequence: TGTGCCTGGAGTGTACGGATTAGCGGGTGGTACAATGAGCAGTTCTTC. Its protein is CAWSVRISGWYNEQFF.

This clonotype was seen repeatedly, ten times or more. The junction shows a germline mismatch at one end, possibly a read error. The gene calls are TRBV7-7 and TRBJ2-1; TRBD2 agrees at 10 bases. CDR1 and CDR2 from the germline V gene are SSHAT and FNYEAQ (reference sequence). This CDR3 contains 15 residues. CDR3 sequence reads: CASSLAPSGSDEQFF. In DNA form, the CDR3 reads TGTGCTAGCAGCTTAGCCCCTAGCGGGAGCGACGAGCAGTTCTTC.